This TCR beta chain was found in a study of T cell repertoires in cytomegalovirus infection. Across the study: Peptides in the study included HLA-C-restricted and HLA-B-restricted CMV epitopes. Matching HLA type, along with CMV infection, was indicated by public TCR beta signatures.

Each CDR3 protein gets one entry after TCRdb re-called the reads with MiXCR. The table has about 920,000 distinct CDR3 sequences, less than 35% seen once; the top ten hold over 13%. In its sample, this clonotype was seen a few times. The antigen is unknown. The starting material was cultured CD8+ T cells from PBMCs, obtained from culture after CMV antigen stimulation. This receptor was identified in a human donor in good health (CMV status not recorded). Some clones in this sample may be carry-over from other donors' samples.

CDR3 residues: CASSFRLADFSTDTQYF. In DNA form, the CDR3 reads TGTGCCAGCAGTTTTCGACTAGCAGACTTTAGCACAGATACGCAGTATTTT. The chain links TRBV5-6 to TRBJ2-3; TRBD2 matches 7 bases. The CDR3 totals 17 residues. Per germline, CDR1 SGHDT and CDR2 YYEEEE. With 5 bases clipped from V and 0 bases from J, the junction kept 12 bases outside the gene matches.